This section outlines one T cell receptor (beta chain) sequence together with its context. Its antigen is unknown. The trim removed 3 bases at V and 3 bases at J, leaving 5 bases unmatched. The CDR3 consists of 16 residues. Germline CDR1 and CDR2: SGHRS and YFSETQ. This sample is drawn from a study of cytomegalovirus exposure and HLA in healthy donors. Study-level points and caveats: TCR beta chains associated with HLA were, in a later analysis, more clonally expanded than equally common others. Later analysis identified a missense DCLRE1C variant that was linked to TCR beta V- and J-gene trimming.

It was with 60 Vbeta and 13 Jbeta primers that the PCR ran. Measured with immunoSEQ multiplex PCR; TCRdb has only the in-frame clones, and not every one. This sample yields 90,000 to 150,000 clones, of which around 77% are seen a single time; 5.8% belongs to the top ten. Each donor was nominally healthy when sampled (though unrecorded immune exposures were likely). This TCR was sampled from a man between 18 and 29 years old in good health and CMV-seropositive. The J gene is TRBJ2-2, the V gene TRBV5-1, with 10 bases that match TRBD1. Specimen: PBMCs. The CDR3 sequence: CASSSTGGRYTGELFF. CDR3 sequence (DNA): TGCGCCAGCAGCTCGACAGGGGGCAGGTACACCGGGGAGCTGTTTTTT.